A selection of T cell receptor beta chains follows, all from one sample in a study of Ad26.COV2.S vaccination and SARS-CoV-2 variants. Repertoires were generated with immunoSEQ multiplex PCR, while TCRdb's copy carries only in-frame clones and drops some. The table has roughly 680,000 clones, more than 70% seen once; the top ten hold around 1.5%. The sample here was peripheral blood, taken in a trial of Ad26.COV2.S vaccine versus placebo. Every receptor here comes from a person between 18 and 65 years old who received the Ad26.COV2.S COVID-19 vaccine or a placebo. The CDR3 runs from the conserved cysteine through the conserved F or W. A D gene is named only where the DNA matches it firmly. The size of a clone is reported for some rows only, either as once, few or many, or as a class for expanded clones.

v_call: TRBV19
clone_size: -
j_call: TRBJ2-5
d_call: TRBD2
cdr3_aa: CASSIVGSGGPETQYF
cdr3_nt: TGTGCCAGTAGTATAGTTGGTAGCGGGGGACCAGAGACCCAGTACTTC

v_call: TRBV9
clone_size: -
j_call: TRBJ1-4
d_call: TRBD1
cdr3_aa: CASSGGDSSEKLFF
cdr3_nt: TGTGCCAGCAGCGGGGGGGACAGCTCAGAAAAACTGTTTTTT

v_call: TRBV19
clone_size: -
j_call: TRBJ2-4
d_call: TRBD1
cdr3_aa: CASSIRFYRGLGPDF
cdr3_nt: TGTGCCAGTAGTATTCGCTTTTACAGGGGTTTGGGGCCAGACTTC

v_call: TRBV2
clone_size: once
j_call: TRBJ1-3
d_call: -
cdr3_aa: CASSKQGAGNTIYF
cdr3_nt: TGTGCCAGCAGCAAACAGGGAGCCGGAAACACCATATATTTT

v_call: TRBV5-4
clone_size: -
j_call: TRBJ2-3
d_call: -
cdr3_aa: CASSLGGVYTDTQYF
cdr3_nt: TGTGCCAGCAGCTTGGGGGGGGTTTACACAGATACGCAGTATTTT

v_call: TRBV4-3
clone_size: -
j_call: TRBJ1-1
d_call: TRBD1
cdr3_aa: CASSQGNRDRNTEAFF
cdr3_nt: TGCGCCAGCAGCCAAGGAAACCGGGACAGGAACACTGAAGCTTTCTTT

v_call: TRBV28
clone_size: -
j_call: TRBJ1-6
d_call: -
cdr3_aa: CASSLGGAGSPLHF
cdr3_nt: TGTGCCAGCAGTTTAGGGGGGGCCGGCTCACCCCTCCACTTT

v_call: TRBV11-2
clone_size: -
j_call: TRBJ2-3
d_call: -
cdr3_aa: CASSLGTISTDTQYF
cdr3_nt: TGTGCCAGCAGCTTAGGGACCATTAGCACAGATACGCAGTATTTT

v_call: TRBV29-1
clone_size: -
j_call: TRBJ1-5
d_call: -
cdr3_aa: CSVEDRGKCTPSNQPQHF
cdr3_nt: TGCAGCGTTGAAGATCGGGGGAAATGCACCCCTAGCAATCAGCCCCAGCATTTT

v_call: TRBV29-1
clone_size: -
j_call: TRBJ2-1
d_call: -
cdr3_aa: CSVETHENNEQFF
cdr3_nt: TGCAGCGTTGAAACGCATGAAAACAATGAGCAGTTCTTC

v_call: TRBV6-6
clone_size: -
j_call: TRBJ2-2
d_call: -
cdr3_aa: CASSPGVWTGELFF
cdr3_nt: TGTGCCAGCAGTCCTGGGGTATGGACCGGGGAGCTGTTTTTT

v_call: TRBV29-1
clone_size: once
j_call: TRBJ1-1
d_call: -
cdr3_aa: CSGTSSPTEAFF
cdr3_nt: TGCAGCGGGACGAGCTCACCCACTGAAGCTTTCTTT

v_call: TRBV11-2
clone_size: -
j_call: TRBJ2-7
d_call: -
cdr3_aa: CASSLSFGGSPSYEQYF
cdr3_nt: TGTGCCAGCAGCTTATCGTTTGGGGGATCCCCCTCCTACGAGCAGTACTTC

v_call: TRBV5-1
clone_size: -
j_call: TRBJ2-2
d_call: -
cdr3_aa: CASSLGQPNTGELFF
cdr3_nt: TGCGCCAGCAGCTTGGGCCAGCCGAACACCGGGGAGCTGTTTTTT